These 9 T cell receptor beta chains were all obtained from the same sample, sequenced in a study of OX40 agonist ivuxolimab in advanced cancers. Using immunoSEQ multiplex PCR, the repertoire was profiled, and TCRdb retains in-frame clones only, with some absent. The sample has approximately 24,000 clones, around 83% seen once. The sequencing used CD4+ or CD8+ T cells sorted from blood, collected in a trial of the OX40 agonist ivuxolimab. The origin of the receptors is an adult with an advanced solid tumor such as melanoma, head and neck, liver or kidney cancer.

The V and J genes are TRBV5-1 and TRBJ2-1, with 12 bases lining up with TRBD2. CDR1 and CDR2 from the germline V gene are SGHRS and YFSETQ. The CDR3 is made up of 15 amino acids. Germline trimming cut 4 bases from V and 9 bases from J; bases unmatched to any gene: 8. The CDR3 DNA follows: TGCGCCAGCAGCGTAAGACTAGCGGGAGTGTCTGAGCAGTTCTTC. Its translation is CASSVRLAGVSEQFF.

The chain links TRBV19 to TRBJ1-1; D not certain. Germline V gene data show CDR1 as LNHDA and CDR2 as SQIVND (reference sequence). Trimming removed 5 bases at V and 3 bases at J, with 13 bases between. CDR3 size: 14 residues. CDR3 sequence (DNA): TGTGCCAGTAGTTCATCAAGGGCTTACACTGAAGCTTTCTTT. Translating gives CASSSSRAYTEAFF.

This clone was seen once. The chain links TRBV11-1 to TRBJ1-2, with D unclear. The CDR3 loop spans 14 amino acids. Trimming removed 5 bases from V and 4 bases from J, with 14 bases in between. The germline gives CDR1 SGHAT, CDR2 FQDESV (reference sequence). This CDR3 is CASSTLTGSYGYTF. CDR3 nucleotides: TGTGCCAGCAGCACATTAACGGGATCCTATGGCTACACCTTC.

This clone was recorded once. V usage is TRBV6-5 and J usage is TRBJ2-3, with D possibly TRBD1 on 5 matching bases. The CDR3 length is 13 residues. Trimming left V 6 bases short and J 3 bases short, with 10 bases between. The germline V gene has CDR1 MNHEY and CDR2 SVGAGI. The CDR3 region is CASRVTGTDTQYF. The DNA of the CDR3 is TGTGCCAGCAGAGTAACAGGTACAGATACGCAGTATTTT.

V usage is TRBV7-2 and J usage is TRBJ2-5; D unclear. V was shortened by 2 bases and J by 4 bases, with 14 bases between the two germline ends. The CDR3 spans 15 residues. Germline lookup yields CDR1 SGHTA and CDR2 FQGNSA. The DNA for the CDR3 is TGTGCCAGCAGCTTATGGACCGCTCTAGGAGAGACCCAGTACTTC. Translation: CASSLWTALGETQYF.

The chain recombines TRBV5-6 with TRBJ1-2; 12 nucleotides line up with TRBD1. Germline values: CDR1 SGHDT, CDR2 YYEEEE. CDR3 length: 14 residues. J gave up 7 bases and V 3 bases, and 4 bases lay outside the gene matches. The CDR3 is CASSWGQGAGGYTF. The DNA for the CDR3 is TGTGCCAGCAGCTGGGGACAGGGGGCTGGTGGCTACACCTTC. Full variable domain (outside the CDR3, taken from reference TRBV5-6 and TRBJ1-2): DAGVTQSPTHLIKTRGQQVTLRCSPKSGHDTVSWYQQALGQGPQFIFQYYEEEERQRGNFPDRFSGHQFPNYSSELNVNALLLGDSALYLCASSWGQGAGGYTFGSGTRLTVV.

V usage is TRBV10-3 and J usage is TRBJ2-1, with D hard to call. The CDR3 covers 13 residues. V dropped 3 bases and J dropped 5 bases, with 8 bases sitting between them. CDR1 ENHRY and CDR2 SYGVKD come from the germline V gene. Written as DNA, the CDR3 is TGTGCCATCAGTGACGTGGGGAACAATGAGCAGTTCTTC. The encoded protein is CAISDVGNNEQFF.

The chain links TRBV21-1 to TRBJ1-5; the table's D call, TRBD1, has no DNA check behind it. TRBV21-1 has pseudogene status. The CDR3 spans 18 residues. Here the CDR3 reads CASSKGNGTGPPGQPQHF. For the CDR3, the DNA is TGTGCCAGCAGCAAAGGGAACGGGACAGGTCCTCCGGGTCAGCCCCAGCATTTT.

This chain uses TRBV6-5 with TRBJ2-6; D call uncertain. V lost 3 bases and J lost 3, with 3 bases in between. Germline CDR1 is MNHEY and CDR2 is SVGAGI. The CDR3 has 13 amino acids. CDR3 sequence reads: CASSYIGANVLTF. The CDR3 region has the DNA TGTGCCAGCAGTTATATTGGGGCCAACGTCCTGACTTTC.